These T cell receptor beta chains were read from a single sample in a study of cytomegalovirus exposure and HLA in healthy donors. The table came from immunoSEQ multiplex PCR; TCRdb's copy has only in-frame clones and leaves some out. The sample holds 40,000 or so clones, around 70% seen once. The sequenced sample consisted of PBMCs. Every receptor here comes from a man under 40 in good health and CMV-seronegative. CDR3s include the opening cysteine and the closing phenylalanine or tryptophan. Fields, in order: CDR3 DNA, CDR3 protein, J gene, D gene, clone size, V gene. D genes are given only for firm matches. Some rows mark clone size as missing; the rest say once, few, many or name a class of expanded clone.

DNA: TGTGCCAGCAGTGAATGGGGCCTAGCGGGTATCACAGATACGCAGTATTTT
CDR3: CASSEWGLAGITDTQYF
J: TRBJ2-3
D: TRBD2
size: .
V: TRBV2

DNA: TGTGCCATCAGTGGGGGTAGCGGGAGGGACTACGAGCAGTACTTC
CDR3: CAISGGSGRDYEQYF
J: TRBJ2-7
D: TRBD2
size: .
V: TRBV10-3

DNA: TGTGCCAGCCTCTACAGGGGTGGAGCCGGGGAGCTGTTTTTT
CDR3: CASLYRGGAGELFF
J: TRBJ2-2
D: TRBD1
size: .
V: TRBV6-1

DNA: TGTGCCAGTAGTATAGGCCAGGGGGTACCCTACGAGCAGTACTTC
CDR3: CASSIGQGVPYEQYF
J: TRBJ2-7
D: TRBD1
size: .
V: TRBV19

DNA: TGTGCCAGCAGTGACTCTAGCGGGGGCCACAATGAGCAGTTCTTC
CDR3: CASSDSSGGHNEQFF
J: TRBJ2-1
D: TRBD2
size: .
V: TRBV6-4

DNA: TGTGCCAGTAGTACCTCAGAGACAGGTCGGGAAGCTTTCTTT
CDR3: CASSTSETGREAFF
J: TRBJ1-1
D: .
size: few
V: TRBV19

DNA: TGTGCCAGCAACGGGGACACAGGGAGTTACGAGCAGTACTTC
CDR3: CASNGDTGSYEQYF
J: TRBJ2-7
D: .
size: .
V: TRBV2

DNA: TGTGCCAACACCTTCGGGGGCAATCAGCCCCAGCATTTT
CDR3: CANTFGGNQPQHF
J: TRBJ1-5
D: .
size: few
V: TRBV25-1

DNA: TGTGCCAGCAGTGGACAGACACCACGGGCTTTCTTT
CDR3: CASSGQTPRAFF
J: TRBJ1-1
D: .
size: .
V: TRBV2

DNA: TGTGCCAGCAGAAACGGGACAGGAAGCTATGGCTACACCTTC
CDR3: CASRNGTGSYGYTF
J: TRBJ1-2
D: TRBD1
size: .
V: TRBV5-4

DNA: TGTGCCAGTAGTTTTACGCCGGGACAGGTTGTAAATGAGCAGTTCTTC
CDR3: CASSFTPGQVVNEQFF
J: TRBJ2-1
D: TRBD1
size: .
V: TRBV19

DNA: TGTGCCAGCAGGTTTTTGACAGAGAACACTGAAGCTTTCTTT
CDR3: CASRFLTENTEAFF
J: TRBJ1-1
D: .
size: .
V: TRBV7-2

DNA: TGTGCCAGCAGCCCCGGCCCCGGGACTAGCGGGACTTACAATGAGCAGTTCTTC
CDR3: CASSPGPGTSGTYNEQFF
J: TRBJ2-1
D: TRBD2
size: .
V: TRBV4-2

DNA: TGTGCCAGCTGCTTAGGGACTCTGGGTTCACCCCTCCACTTT
CDR3: CASCLGTLGSPLHF
J: TRBJ1-6
D: .
size: .
V: TRBV7-8

DNA: TGTGCCGCCGGACAGGGAGGGTATGAGCAGTTCTTC
CDR3: CAAGQGGYEQFF
J: TRBJ2-1
D: .
size: .
V: TRBV10-3

DNA: TGTGCCAGCAGCCAAGGGAGCGGGAGACTTAACAATGAGCAGTTCTTC
CDR3: CASSQGSGRLNNEQFF
J: TRBJ2-1
D: TRBD2
size: .
V: TRBV14

DNA: TGTGCCAGTAGTATAGAAATGTCGGATACGCAGTATTTT
CDR3: CASSIEMSDTQYF
J: TRBJ2-3
D: .
size: .
V: TRBV19

DNA: TGTGCCAGCAGGAATGACCTATGGGCAGAGACCCAGTACTTC
CDR3: CASRNDLWAETQYF
J: TRBJ2-5
D: .
size: .
V: TRBV6-5

DNA: TGTGCCAGCTCACCACGGCAGGGGGCCGACACTGAAGCTTTCTTT
CDR3: CASSPRQGADTEAFF
J: TRBJ1-1
D: TRBD1
size: once
V: TRBV18

DNA: TGTGCCAGCAGTGAAGAGGGCAGCGGTAATGAAAAACTGTTTTTT
CDR3: CASSEEGSGNEKLFF
J: TRBJ1-4
D: .
size: .
V: TRBV6-1

DNA: TGTGCCTGGAGTGTACGGTCGGGCTGGGGAGGCGAGCAGTACTTC
CDR3: CAWSVRSGWGGEQYF
J: TRBJ2-7
D: .
size: .
V: TRBV30

DNA: TGTGCCAGCGGCAGGGGGGACTCTGGAAACACCATATATTTT
CDR3: CASGRGDSGNTIYF
J: TRBJ1-3
D: TRBD1
size: few
V: TRBV27

DNA: TGCGCCAGCAGCTTGGACAGGCCAAATGAGCAGTTCTTC
CDR3: CASSLDRPNEQFF
J: TRBJ2-1
D: .
size: .
V: TRBV5-1

DNA: TGTGCCAGCAGCCTTCGGACTATAGCGGGATACTACACCGGGGAGCTGTTTTTT
CDR3: CASSLRTIAGYYTGELFF
J: TRBJ2-2
D: TRBD2
size: .
V: TRBV14

DNA: TGCGCCAGCAGCTGGCTAGGACAGACAATGAACACTGAAGCTTTCTTT
CDR3: CASSWLGQTMNTEAFF
J: TRBJ1-1
D: .
size: .
V: TRBV5-1

DNA: TGTGCCGGCAGTTTAAGGGTTAGAGGGACGGGGGCTAATGAAAAACTGTTTTTT
CDR3: CAGSLRVRGTGANEKLFF
J: TRBJ1-4
D: .
size: .
V: TRBV27

DNA: TGTGCCAGCAGCTTAGCAAGGGGGCTACAGCCCCAGCATTTT
CDR3: CASSLARGLQPQHF
J: TRBJ1-5
D: TRBD1
size: once
V: TRBV7-8

DNA: TGCGCCAGCAGTCTCCGGGGGAACACTGAAGCTTTCTTT
CDR3: CASSLRGNTEAFF
J: TRBJ1-1
D: .
size: .
V: TRBV10-1

DNA: TGTGCCAGCTCACCACCTTTCGTGACAGGGGATAACTATGGCTACACCTTC
CDR3: CASSPPFVTGDNYGYTF
J: TRBJ1-2
D: TRBD1
size: .
V: TRBV18

DNA: TGTGCCAGCAGTTTAGGTCAGGGTACTTATCAGCCCCAGCATTTT
CDR3: CASSLGQGTYQPQHF
J: TRBJ1-5
D: .
size: .
V: TRBV28

DNA: TGTGCCAGCAGTTTAGGCGGGGCGACCGCGAACACCGGGGAGCTGTTTTTT
CDR3: CASSLGGATANTGELFF
J: TRBJ2-2
D: .
size: .
V: TRBV27

DNA: TGTGCCAGCAGCCCTCAGTCCTCTGGGGCCAACGTCCTGACTTTC
CDR3: CASSPQSSGANVLTF
J: TRBJ2-6
D: .
size: few
V: TRBV5-6

DNA: TGTGCCAGCAGTCCAGGGGTGATGTACAATGAGCAGTTCTTC
CDR3: CASSPGVMYNEQFF
J: TRBJ2-1
D: .
size: .
V: TRBV6-5

DNA: TGTGCCAGCAGCTCGACAGTGAACTCCTACAATGAGCAGTTCTTC
CDR3: CASSSTVNSYNEQFF
J: TRBJ2-1
D: .
size: .
V: TRBV7-3

DNA: TGTGCCAGTAGTTTTGGACAGGGGAATCAGCCCCAGCATTTT
CDR3: CASSFGQGNQPQHF
J: TRBJ1-5
D: TRBD1
size: .
V: TRBV19

DNA: TGTGCCAGCAGCCCATATTTGACAGGGGACTATGGCTACACCTTC
CDR3: CASSPYLTGDYGYTF
J: TRBJ1-2
D: TRBD1
size: .
V: TRBV7-6

DNA: TGTGCCAGCTCCCGACTAGCGGGAGAGGCGGGTACGCAGTATTTT
CDR3: CASSRLAGEAGTQYF
J: TRBJ2-3
D: TRBD2
size: few
V: TRBV6-1

DNA: TGCGCCAGCGGGGGCGGGAACACCGGGGAGCTGTTTTTT
CDR3: CASGGGNTGELFF
J: TRBJ2-2
D: .
size: once
V: TRBV5-1

DNA: TGCGCCAGCAGCTTGGCCAGCGGGGGATTCGGCTCCTACGAGCAGTACTTC
CDR3: CASSLASGGFGSYEQYF
J: TRBJ2-7
D: TRBD2
size: .
V: TRBV5-1

DNA: TGTGCCTGGAAGGCAGGGCTCACGAACACCGGGGAGCTGTTTTTT
CDR3: CAWKAGLTNTGELFF
J: TRBJ2-2
D: .
size: .
V: TRBV30

DNA: TGTGCCAGCAGCTTAGCGCGTCTAGCAGGCTCCTACAATGAGCAGTTCTTC
CDR3: CASSLARLAGSYNEQFF
J: TRBJ2-1
D: .
size: .
V: TRBV7-3

DNA: TGTGCCAGCAGCGAACGGGACAGACTCCTTAACTATGGCTACACCTTC
CDR3: CASSERDRLLNYGYTF
J: TRBJ1-2
D: TRBD1
size: .
V: TRBV13

DNA: TGTGCCAGCTCTGAGGACAGCTACACCGGGGAGCTGTTTTTT
CDR3: CASSEDSYTGELFF
J: TRBJ2-2
D: .
size: .
V: TRBV18

DNA: TGCGCCAGCAGCATAGGGAGGAGCCAAGAGACCCAGTACTTC
CDR3: CASSIGRSQETQYF
J: TRBJ2-5
D: .
size: few
V: TRBV5-1

DNA: TGTGCCAGCAGCCCGTCCCGGACAGGGTATGGCTACACCTTC
CDR3: CASSPSRTGYGYTF
J: TRBJ1-2
D: TRBD1
size: .
V: TRBV7-6

DNA: TGTGCCACCGGGTACCGAGGTGGAAACACCATATATTTT
CDR3: CATGYRGGNTIYF
J: TRBJ1-3
D: .
size: .
V: TRBV19

DNA: TGCAGTGCTAAACTAGCTAATGAGCAGTTCTTC
CDR3: CSAKLANEQFF
J: TRBJ2-1
D: .
size: .
V: TRBV20-1

DNA: TGTGCCAGTAGCAGGGGGATATCAGAGACCCAGTACTTC
CDR3: CASSRGISETQYF
J: TRBJ2-5
D: TRBD1
size: .
V: TRBV19